This entry is about one TCR beta chain. Unique molecular identifiers were incorporated into the prepared TCRbeta library. TCRdb used MiXCR to reprocess the PCR reads, holding one entry per CDR3 protein. The data contain around 370,000 distinct CDR3 sequences, around a tenth of them seen just once; the ten biggest clones take up 2% to 3%. These data originate in a study of T-cell reconstitution after alpha-beta-depleted transplantation in children. This CDR3 has 14 amino acids. The V gene's germline CDR1 is SGHRS and CDR2 YFSETQ. V was trimmed by 4 bases and J by 4 bases, leaving 15 bases between them.

This clonotype originated in a human donor who donated a stem cell graft to a child with acute lymphoblastic leukemia. The material sequenced was PBMCs from the stem cell graft donor, taken from the stem cell graft. The V gene is TRBV5-1, the J gene TRBJ2-7, with D tentatively TRBD1 (5 bases). The DNA for the CDR3 is TGCGCCAGCAGCCCCGCAGGGCTTGAGTACGAGCAGTACTTC. It codes for CASSPAGLEYEQYF.